This TCR beta chain was sequenced during a study of blood T cells in healthy people across ages. Study findings and constraints: Samples with more naive T cells showed higher observed beta diversity.

In the case of this clonotype: Its antigen is not known.

The CDR3 contains 15 residues. Germline CDR1 is LNHNV and CDR2 is YYDKDF (reference sequence). A sample-barcoded 5' primer and a J-beta primer mix were used in a second PCR of roughly 6 to 12 cycles. TCRdb re-called the 5' RACE reads through MiXCR, storing one row per CDR3 protein. The table shows around 990,000 distinct CDR3 sequences, with roughly two fifths occurring only once. Each donor had approximately 10 milliliters of peripheral blood drawn. The sequence derives from a man aged 18 to 29 in good health. This chain connects TRBV15 to TRBJ2-4, with D maybe TRBD2 (6 bases). Near its end, the DNA agrees better with TRBJ2-5, so the J call may be wrong. The sequenced material came from blood. This chain's CDR3 is CATSRVRGFQETQYF. The CDR3 DNA sequence: TGTGCCACCAGCAGAGTCCGGGGGTTCCAAGAGACCCAGTACTTC.